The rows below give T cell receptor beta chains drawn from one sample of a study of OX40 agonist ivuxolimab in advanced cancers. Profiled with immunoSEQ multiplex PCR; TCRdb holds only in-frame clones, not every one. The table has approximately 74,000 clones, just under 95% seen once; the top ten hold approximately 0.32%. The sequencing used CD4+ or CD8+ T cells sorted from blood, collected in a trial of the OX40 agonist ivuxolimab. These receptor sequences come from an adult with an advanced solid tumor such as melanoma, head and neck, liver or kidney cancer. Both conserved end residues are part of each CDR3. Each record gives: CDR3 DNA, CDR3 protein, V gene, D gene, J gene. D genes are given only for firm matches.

DNA: TGTGCCAGTAGTCGGGGGGGGTTGGGAAATGAGCAGTTCTTC
CDR3: CASSRGGLGNEQFF
V: TRBV19
D: TRBD2
J: TRBJ2-1

DNA: TGTGCCAGCAGCTTGACTCACGGGCCGGTTGAGCAGTTCTTC
CDR3: CASSLTHGPVEQFF
V: TRBV7-2
D: .
J: TRBJ2-1

DNA: TGTGCCAGCAGTTTATGGGAAAGATCGGGACAGGGGGCGCCTGGCTACACCTTC
CDR3: CASSLWERSGQGAPGYTF
V: TRBV28
D: TRBD1
J: TRBJ1-2

DNA: TGTGCCAGCAGCTCAACTAGCGGGGTTGCCATAATCACCGGGGAGCTGTTTTTT
CDR3: CASSSTSGVAIITGELFF
V: TRBV7-2
D: TRBD2
J: TRBJ2-2

DNA: TGCAGCGTTGGGAGGACAGGGGGCGAGCAGTACTTC
CDR3: CSVGRTGGEQYF
V: TRBV29-1
D: TRBD1
J: TRBJ2-7

DNA: TGTGCCAGCAGCTTGGTATCAGGGAGCGACTCACCCCTCCACTTT
CDR3: CASSLVSGSDSPLHF
V: TRBV7-9
D: .
J: TRBJ1-6

DNA: TGTGCCAGCAGGGGACAGGCTAATTCACCCCTCCACTTT
CDR3: CASRGQANSPLHF
V: TRBV5-6
D: TRBD1
J: TRBJ1-6

DNA: TGTGCCAGCAGTGGGACTAGCGGCTACAATGAGCAGTTCTTC
CDR3: CASSGTSGYNEQFF
V: TRBV2
D: TRBD2
J: TRBJ2-1

DNA: TGCGCCAGCAGCCAAGGGGGGGGAAGCGGCGAGCAGTTCTTC
CDR3: CASSQGGGSGEQFF
V: TRBV4-3
D: TRBD2
J: TRBJ2-1

DNA: TGTGCCAGTAGTATCTTCAGGGGAAAGACTGAAGCTTTCTTT
CDR3: CASSIFRGKTEAFF
V: TRBV19
D: .
J: TRBJ1-1